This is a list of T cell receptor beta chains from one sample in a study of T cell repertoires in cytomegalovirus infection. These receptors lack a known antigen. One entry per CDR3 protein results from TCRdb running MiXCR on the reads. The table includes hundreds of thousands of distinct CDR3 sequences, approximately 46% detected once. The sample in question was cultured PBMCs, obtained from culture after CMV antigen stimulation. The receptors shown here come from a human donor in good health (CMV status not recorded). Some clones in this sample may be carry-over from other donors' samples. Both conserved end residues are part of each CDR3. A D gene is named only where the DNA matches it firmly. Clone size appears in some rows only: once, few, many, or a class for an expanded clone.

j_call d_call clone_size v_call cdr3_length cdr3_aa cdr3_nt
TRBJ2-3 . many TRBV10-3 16 CAISESYQGSTDTQYF TGTGCCATCAGTGAGTCTTATCAGGGCAGCACAGATACGCAGTATTTT
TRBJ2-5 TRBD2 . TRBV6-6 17 CASILGPGLAGRETQYF TGTGCCAGCATCTTGGGCCCCGGCCTAGCGGGTCGAGAGACCCAGTACTTC
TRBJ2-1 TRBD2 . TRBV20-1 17 CSARDSIGTSGSSEQFF TGCAGTGCTAGAGATTCGATCGGGACTAGCGGGAGTAGTGAGCAGTTCTTC
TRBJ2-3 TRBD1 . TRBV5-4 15 CASGTTGAVTDTQYF TGTGCCAGCGGGACCACAGGGGCTGTCACAGATACGCAGTATTTT
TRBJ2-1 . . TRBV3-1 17 CASSQGSGTSSYNEQFF TGTGCCAGCAGCCAAGGGTCAGGGACGAGCTCCTACAATGAGCAGTTCTTC
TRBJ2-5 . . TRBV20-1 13 CSARGQGGETQYF TGCAGTGCTAGGGGGCAGGGAGGAGAGACCCAGTACTTC
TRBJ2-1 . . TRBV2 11 CASSTRTALVF TGTGCCAGCAGTACCCGGACTGCCCTGGTCTTC
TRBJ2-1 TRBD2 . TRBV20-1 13 CRSTSGGLNEQFF TGCAGATCGACTAGCGGGGGGTTGAATGAGCAGTTCTTC
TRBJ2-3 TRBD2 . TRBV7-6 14 CASSSGLATDTQYF TGTGCCAGCAGCTCCGGACTAGCAACAGATACGCAGTATTTT
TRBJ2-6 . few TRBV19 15 CASSRYSSGANVLTF TGTGCCAGTAGTAGGTACAGCTCTGGGGCCAACGTCCTGACTTTC
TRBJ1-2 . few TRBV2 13 CASSDPASYGYTF TGTGCCAGCAGTGATCCAGCTTCCTATGGCTACACCTTC
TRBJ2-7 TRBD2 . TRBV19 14 CASRSVGLAGEQYF TGTGCCAGCCGTAGTGTGGGACTAGCGGGGGAGCAGTACTTC
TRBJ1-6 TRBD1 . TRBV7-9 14 CASSGTGWNSPLHF TGTGCCAGCAGTGGGACAGGGTGGAATTCACCCCTCCACTTT
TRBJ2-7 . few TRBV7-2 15 CASSLGGSLSYEQYF TGTGCCAGCAGCTTAGGAGGGAGCCTCTCCTACGAGCAGTACTTC
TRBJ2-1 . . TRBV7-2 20 CASSFVISRYTLGSYNEQFF TGTGCCAGCAGCTTCGTCATTAGTCGATACACCCTCGGCTCCTACAATGAGCAGTTCTTC
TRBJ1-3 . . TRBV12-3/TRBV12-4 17 CASSISRQLSSGNTIYF TGTGCCAGCAGTATTAGCCGACAGCTCAGCTCTGGAAACACCATATATTTT
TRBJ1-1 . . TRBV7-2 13 CASSVTVLSEAFF TGTGCCAGCAGCGTAACGGTGTTATCTGAAGCTTTCTTT
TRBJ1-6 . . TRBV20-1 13 CSARAPVGSPLHF TGCAGTGCTAGAGCACCCGTTGGTTCACCCCTCCACTTT
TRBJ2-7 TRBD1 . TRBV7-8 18 CASSLSRPGGFLSYEQYF TGTGCCAGCAGCTTATCCCGTCCAGGGGGCTTTCTCTCCTACGAGCAGTACTTC
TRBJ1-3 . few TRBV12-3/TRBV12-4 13 CASSSPLANTIYF TGTGCCAGCAGTTCTCCTTTGGCAAACACCATATATTTT
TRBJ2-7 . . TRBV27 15 CASSLLRDPGHEQYF TGTGCCAGCAGTCTACTACGGGACCCGGGACACGAGCAGTACTTC
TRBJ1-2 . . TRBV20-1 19 CSAGKVGRWELLENYGYTF TGCAGTGCTGGGAAAGTGGGTCGGTGGGAACTTTTGGAGAACTATGGCTACACCTTC
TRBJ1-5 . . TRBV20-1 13 CSALRDQNQPQHF TGCAGTGCTTTGAGGGACCAAAATCAGCCCCAGCATTTT
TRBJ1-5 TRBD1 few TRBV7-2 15 CASSHPQGVGQPQHF TGTGCCAGCAGCCACCCACAGGGGGTCGGTCAGCCCCAGCATTTT
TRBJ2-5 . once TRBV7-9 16 CASSPRGHSSQETQYF TGTGCCAGCAGCCCCCGTGGGCACAGCTCCCAAGAGACCCAGTACTTC
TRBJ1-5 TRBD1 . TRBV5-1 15 CASSFGGGGAEPQHF TGCGCCAGCAGCTTTGGGGGAGGGGGCGCGGAGCCCCAGCATTTT
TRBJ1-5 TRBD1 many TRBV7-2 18 CASSFGALYGTGAQPQHF TGTGCCAGCAGCTTTGGGGCATTATATGGGACAGGGGCCCAGCCCCAGCATTTT